This T cell receptor (beta chain) is from a study of T cell responses to AZD1222 COVID-19 vaccine. Study-level results: Rises in breadth and depth of Spike-specific TCRs came after two AZD1222 doses. Of spike-specific TCRs, nearly half reportedly target regions left unmutated in variants. Clonal diversity may have been underestimated in mostly white British donors.

Using immunoSEQ multiplex PCR, the repertoire was profiled, and TCRdb retains in-frame clones only, with some absent. The data show 100,000 or so clones, 85% to 90% seen once. V lost 5 bases and J lost 4; bases outside the gene matches: 10. Germline loops: CDR1 MDHEN, CDR2 SYDVKM. The CDR3 is made up of 15 amino acids. Concerning this clone itself: Antigen: not known.

This sequence originates from an adult in good health. This sequence joins TRBV28 and TRBJ1-2; 7 bases fit TRBD1. The specimen comprised peripheral blood, sampled on day 0 of AZD1222 vaccination. The CDR3 loop reads CASSVYRGQFYGYTF. The CDR3 bases are TGTGCCAGCAGTGTATACCGGGGACAGTTCTATGGCTACACCTTC.